This T cell receptor (beta chain) derives from a study of regulatory T cells in long-lasting Graves disease. This clonotype was recorded at least ten times. CDR3-region Arm-PCR and iRepertoire HTBI primers produced the TCR beta libraries. One entry per CDR3 protein results from TCRdb running MiXCR on the multiplex PCR reads. The table records 200,000 to 250,000 distinct CDR3 sequences, roughly 18% of them present only once. Time point in this sample: newly diagnosed GD, antithyroid drugs for less than 3 months. Construction of the TCR library relied on RNA isolated from PBMCs. The authors diagnosed Graves' disease using American Thyroid Association guidelines. The ends were cut back, 2 bases at V and 3 bases at J, with 10 bases in the middle. The CDR3 extends over 14 amino acids.

The clonotype comes from a female donor with Graves disease. V usage is TRBV12-3 or TRBV12-4 and J usage is TRBJ1-2, with D tentatively TRBD1 (5 bases). Source: peripheral blood mononuclear cells (PBMCs), taken at new diagnosis, from a patient treated with antithyroid drugs. The CDR3 region is CASSLQGLDYGYTF. The DNA for the CDR3 is TGTGCCAGCAGTTTACAGGGTTTGGACTATGGCTACACCTTC.